What follows is one T cell receptor (beta chain) and its context. Source study methods: Reference gene primer amplification yielded estimated nucleated cell counts. Some clones are missing from TCRdb's copy, which holds only in-frame ones; the method was immunoSEQ multiplex PCR. V, J and clone size are those of that table, while D and trimming were read from the DNA. This table has 210,000 or so clones, 70% to 85% appearing once. The data were taken from a study of blood T cell repertoires in COVID-19. The overall study: Material from acute and convalescent COVID-19 was sourced from the United States, Italy and Spain.

Individuals aged about 18 to 90 years were recruited from 24 US areas. Cohorts were assigned according to the clinical history that participants reported. In germline, CDR1 is SGHVS, CDR2 FNYEAQ. There are 15 residues in the CDR3. V gave up 5 bases and J gave up 2 bases; unmatched junction bases: 5. This TCR derives from a man in his 60s who had recovered from COVID-19. The sequencing sample was made of PBMCs or T cells enriched from blood (not recorded which). V and J are TRBV7-6 and TRBJ2-7, with TRBD1 matching over 11 bases. The CDR3 bases are TGTGCCAGCAGCCCCGGGACAGGGGGTACCTACGAGCAGTACTTC. It translates to CASSPGTGGTYEQYF.